Following are 12 T cell receptor beta chains from one sample sequenced in a study of PD-L1 blockade in urothelial cancer. TCRdb's copy holds only in-frame clones and misses some; the assay was immunoSEQ multiplex PCR. The sample yields 100,000 or so clones, around 93% seen once. Sequenced here: PBMCs, sampled around atezolizumab (anti-PD-L1) treatment. Every receptor here comes from a woman aged 80 or older with urothelial cancer.

This chain links TRBV18 with TRBJ2-3; TRBD2 matches 11 bases. The CDR3 extends over 17 amino acids. CDR1 and CDR2 (germline): KGHSH, LQKENI. Trimming took 3 bases from V and 0 from J; bases not matched to a gene: 5. The CDR3 DNA sequence: TGTGCCAGCTCACCGGGGACTAGCGGAAAGAGCACAGATACGCAGTATTTT. It translates to CASSPGTSGKSTDTQYF.

The chain links TRBV10-1 to TRBJ1-5; 10 bases match TRBD1. The V segment lost 6 bases and the J segment 9 bases; nucleotides outside the gene matches: 5. CDR1 WNHNN and CDR2 SYGVQD come from the germline V gene (reference sequence). The CDR3 has 13 residues. The CDR3 region is CASSRDRGAPQHF. The CDR3 DNA reads as TGCGCCAGCAGCCGGGACAGGGGAGCGCCCCAGCATTTT.

This clone was counted once. The rearrangement links TRBV13 to TRBJ2-7; 7 bases are shared with TRBD1. This CDR3 is 15 amino acids long. The trim removed 1 base at V and 2 bases at J, leaving 5 bases unmatched. The germline V gene encodes CDR1 PRHDT and CDR2 FYEKMQ (reference sequence). The CDR3: CASSLERTGAYEQYF. The DNA for the CDR3 is TGTGCCAGCAGCTTAGAGAGGACAGGAGCCTACGAGCAGTACTTC.

The chain recombines TRBV10-3 with TRBJ2-2, with D maybe TRBD2 (6 bases). CDR1 ENHRY and CDR2 SYGVKD come from the germline V gene. Trimming took off 5 bases at V and 4 bases at J, with 11 bases between the two ends. CDR3 length: 14 amino acids. CDR3 DNA: TGTGCCATCAGTCTTGGGGGGAGCACCGGGGAGCTGTTTTTT. Its protein product is CAISLGGSTGELFF.

V gene TRBV30 combines with J gene TRBJ1-2; D ambiguous. Per germline, CDR1 GTSNPN and CDR2 SVGIG (reference sequence). CDR3 size: 14 residues. V was cut by 0 bases and J by 4 bases, with 12 bases left in between. The CDR3 DNA reads TGTGCCTGGAGTGTAAACGGCGGAGGCTATGGCTACACCTTC. This translates into CAWSVNGGGYGYTF.

The chain uses TRBV19 and TRBJ2-1; 9 bases are shared with TRBD1. The CDR3 is made up of 15 amino acids. J lost 5 bases, V lost 1 base, and 3 bases had no gene match. CDR1 and CDR2 from the germline V gene are LNHDA and SQIVND (reference sequence). The CDR3 DNA is TGTGCCAGTAGTATAGGTACAGGGGGCCACAATGAGCAGTTCTTC. This gives the protein CASSIGTGGHNEQFF.

The chain combines TRBV6-5 with TRBJ2-1; 11 nucleotides align to TRBD2. CDR3 length equals 15 residues. V lost 6 bases to trimming and J lost 7 bases; unmatched junction nucleotides: 8. CDR1 and CDR2 (germline): MNHEY, SVGAGI. The CDR3 region is CASSRTSGRINEQFF. DNA for the CDR3: TGTGCCAGCAGCCGAACTAGCGGGAGAATTAATGAGCAGTTCTTC.

The chain carries TRBV6-1 and TRBJ2-7, with a weak D call TRBD2 (5 bases). V lost 8 bases and J 3 bases, leaving 11 bases between the germline ends. The CDR3 consists of 12 residues. CDR1 is MNHNS, CDR2 SASEGT, per germline. DNA for the CDR3: TGTGCCAGCGAGGGAGTTCTCTACGAGCAGTACTTC. This codes for CASEGVLYEQYF.

This sequence joins TRBV7-2 and TRBJ2-7; 9 bases agree with TRBD1. Trimming at V came to 5 bases and at J to 5 bases, leaving 10 bases not matched to a gene. The CDR3 consists of 15 residues. Per the germline V gene, CDR1 is SGHTA and CDR2 is FQGNSA. The CDR3 DNA is TGTGCCAGCAGCCGAGATCGTACAGGGGGCAACGAGCAGTACTTC. Encoded protein: CASSRDRTGGNEQYF. The entire variable domain, with the rest obtained from reference TRBV7-2 and TRBJ2-7, is as follows: GAGVSQSPSNKVTEKGKDVELRCDPISGHTALYWYRQSLGQGLEFLIYFQGNSAPDKSGLPSDRFSAERTGGSVSTLTIQRTQQEDSAVYLCASSRDRTGGNEQYFGPGTRLTVT.

Here the CDR3 DNA reads TGTGCCAGCAGCTCGATAGCGGGAGCCGGCCAAGAGACCCAGTACTTC. This codes for CASSSIAGAGQETQYF. The chain carries TRBV9 and TRBJ2-5, with 9 positions matching TRBD2. V lost 4 bases to trimming and J lost 1 base; unmatched junction nucleotides: 8. Germline assignment: CDR1 SGDLS and CDR2 YYNGEE. The CDR3 extends over 16 amino acids.

The chain combines TRBV11-2 with TRBJ2-3; 16 bases align to TRBD2. Germline V CDR1 and CDR2: SGHAT, FQNNGV. After removal of 4 bases from V and 4 bases from J, the junction contained 2 bases not matched to a gene. CDR3 length: 16 amino acids. In nucleotides, the CDR3 is TGTGCCAGCAGCTCGGGACTAGCGGGAGGGGCAGATACGCAGTATTTT. Residues: CASSSGLAGGADTQYF.

Comments on this clone: Other DNA sequences from this sample encode an identical CDR3 as well. The V gene is TRBV18, the J gene TRBJ1-1, with 11 bases that match TRBD1. This CDR3 contains 14 residues. Germline V gene data show CDR1 as KGHSH and CDR2 as LQKENI. The V gene end was trimmed by 3 bases and the J gene end by 5 bases; junction bases not matched to a gene: 2. CDR3 nucleotide sequence: TGTGCCAGCTCACCGGGACAGGGGGGGACTGAAGCTTTCTTT. It encodes CASSPGQGGTEAFF.